This T cell receptor (beta chain) was observed in a study of CD8 T cells in Susac syndrome (dated by TCRdb to the late 2010s). Study-level background: The study used repertoire sequencing to test whether antigen drove CD8+ T cell activation and differentiation in Susac syndrome. CD8+ T cell repertoire clonality was compared between about a dozen healthy donors, some 14 Susac syndrome patients and approximately 16 multiple sclerosis patients. The full study reports these points: The number of individuals in the TCR sequencing and HLA analysis was recognized as being relatively small.

RNA was extracted with the RNeasy kit and 0.5 to 1 ug was reverse transcribed using random hexamers. The immunoSEQ multiplex PCR assay, which covers 54 Vbeta and 13 Jbeta segments, was used to amplify TCR beta CDR3 regions. To correct PCR amplification bias, a synthetic template baseline was used for both primer optimization and computational correction. In the original analysis: Reads were assigned to V, D and J genes according to IMGT and analyzed in immunoSEQ Analyzer, with only productive sequences retained. Clonality was computed as one minus Shannon entropy normalized by log2 of the number of productive unique sequences. Public and private clones were assessed among the 100 most prevalent clones of each patient and control. Susac-specific clones were defined as absent from healthy and MS cohorts, 800 to 1,200 published viral clones and other ImmuneACCESS disease sequences. Through fastp at Q25 and MiXCR, TCRdb rebuilt clones from the public reads, retaining in-frame beta chains. CDR3 protein sequences are deduplicated, and each keeps its most common genes and DNA. The V and J calls and clone size come from TCRdb's table, not from the authors' own analysis. This sample holds around 140,000 distinct CDR3 sequences; roughly 76% were observed only once. Roughly 0.5% of the sample comes from the top ten.

On this clonotype: No antigen is known for it. There are no base qualities to consult, and no much larger clone falls within one base.

Peripheral blood CD8+ and CD4+ T cells from healthy donors, Susac syndrome patients and multiple sclerosis patients were profiled using high-throughput TCR beta sequencing. The multiple sclerosis controls were treatment-naive patients whose relapsing-remitting disease, either stable or active, fulfilled the revised McDonald criteria. Bulk CD8+ and CD4+ T cells were purified by magnetic negative isolation, whereas CD8+ TEMRA cells were enriched by FACS. Blood was drawn into EDTA tubes, processed within 24 hours, and PBMCs were isolated by density gradient centrifugation. PBMCs intended for TCR sequencing were frozen in liquid nitrogen and were later thawed in a 37 degrees C water bath. The sorted or isolated CD4+, CD8+ and CD8+ TEMRA cells had a purity of 90% or higher. From cysteine to phenylalanine, the CDR3 is 16 amino acids long. The read is trimmed to its CDR3 DNA, 48 bases read in frame from base 1. From a lookup of the germline V gene, CDR1 and CDR2 are MDHEN and SYDVKM. V loses 3 bases at its end and J loses 2 bases; junction bases beyond the gene matches: 8.

The source is a human donor with multiple sclerosis. The receptor chain draws on TRBV28 and TRBJ2-5; TRBD2 matches 8 bases in the middle. Sequencing was performed on CD8+ T cells from PBMCs. Here the CDR3 is given as CASSLVGAGGQETQYF. The sequenced DNA is TGTGCCAGCAGTTTGGTCGGGGCGGGAGGACAAGAGACCCAGTACTTC.